The source of this T cell receptor (beta chain) is a study of blood T cell repertoires in COVID-19. Study-wide background: Collection of acute and convalescent COVID-19 samples took place in the United States, Italy and Spain. Sources were T cells, B-cell-depleted T cells, or PBMCs; the material itself was cDNA or gDNA.

V was pared by 6 bases and J by 2 bases, with 17 bases between. Per germline, CDR1 MGHRA and CDR2 YSYEKL. CDR3 length equals 15 residues. Original processing notes: Scientists estimated how many nucleated cells there were by amplifying reference gene primers. Only in-frame clones appear in the TCRdb table, and some are missing; sequencing was by immunoSEQ multiplex PCR. V, J and clone size reflect that table, while D and trimming were determined from the DNA. The top ten clones hold just under 6.5% of a sample with 300,000 to 350,000 clones, around 86% of them seen once. This receptor was identified in a woman aged 45-65 years with COVID-19, enrolled during active disease. This chain connects TRBV4-1 to TRBJ2-7; D might be TRBD1 (6 bases). The source material was peripheral blood. In DNA form, the CDR3 reads TGCGCCAGCAGTTTGACAGGTCTCAGGGCCTACGAGCAGTACTTC. Encoded protein: CASSLTGLRAYEQYF.